A single sample gave rise to the 13 T cell receptor beta chains below, sequenced in a study of T cells in Graves' hyperthyroidism and ophthalmopathy. RNA transcripts yielded amplified TCR beta CDR3 regions. Initially, a first-round RT-PCR of the TCR CDR3 employed the HTBI primer set. TCRdb fed the multiplex PCR reads into MiXCR, producing one record per CDR3 protein. The table lists 450,000 to 550,000 distinct CDR3 sequences, about 24% of them singletons. The material sequenced was blood. These TCRs come from a woman aged 25 to 45 with Graves' ophthalmopathy.

This clonotype was recorded many times. The chain carries TRBV20-1 and TRBJ1-1; the match to TRBD1 covers 8 bases. The ends lost 5 bases at V and 3 bases at J; junction bases unmatched: 5. CDR1 DFQATT and CDR2 SNEGSKA come from the germline V gene (reference sequence). This CDR3 has 13 amino acids. The CDR3 here is CSARTGSDTEAFF. The CDR3 region has the DNA TGCAGTGCTCGGACAGGGTCAGACACTGAAGCTTTCTTT.

This clonotype was recorded at least ten times. The chain employs TRBV20-1 and TRBJ1-1, with D possibly TRBD1 on 6 matching bases. The CDR3 extends over 15 amino acids. Germline CDR1 DFQATT, CDR2 SNEGSKA (reference sequence). The ends were cut back, 4 bases at V and 3 bases at J, with 18 bases in the middle. The CDR3 DNA follows: TGCAGTGCTACCCAGTTCAGGGGAGGATACACTGAAGCTTTCTTT. Translating it yields CSATQFRGGYTEAFF.

The chain joins TRBV20-1 to TRBJ1-1, with D possibly being TRBD1 (6 bases). The CDR3 has 19 residues. CDR1 and CDR2 from the germline V gene are DFQATT and SNEGSKA (reference sequence). Trimming removed 0 bases from V and 2 bases from J, with 25 bases in between. CDR3 sequence reads: CSARENRVIFPPLNTEAFF. The CDR3 region has the DNA TGCAGTGCTAGAGAGAACAGGGTAATCTTTCCCCCCCTCAACACTGAAGCTTTCTTT.

The chain is built from TRBV7-8 and TRBJ1-1; D uncertain. Trimming removed 3 bases at V and 6 bases at J, with 17 bases between. Germline CDR1 SGHVS, CDR2 FQNEAQ. The CDR3 covers 15 residues. Here the CDR3 reads CASSFDGRVSAEAFF. The DNA of the CDR3 is TGTGCCAGCAGCTTCGACGGTCGTGTTTCGGCTGAAGCTTTCTTT.

There are many counts of this clonotype. The V call is TRBV5-1, the J call TRBJ2-5; D not resolved. CDR3 length equals 12 residues. V was cut by 2 bases and J by 6 bases, with 8 bases left in between. Germline V gene lookup returns CDR1 SGHRS and CDR2 YFSETQ. CDR3 DNA: TGCGCCAGCAGCTTTATGGAACAGACCCAGTACTTC. It encodes CASSFMEQTQYF.

This clonotype turned up a few times. The rearrangement joins TRBV5-1 to TRBJ2-7; 7 bases align to TRBD1. The V gene's germline CDR1 is SGHRS and CDR2 YFSETQ. The CDR3 extends over 14 amino acids. Unmatched junction bases numbered 8, after V lost 6 bases and J lost 2 bases. The CDR3 reads CASTESQGAYEQYF. CDR3 coding DNA: TGCGCCAGCACTGAAAGTCAGGGGGCCTACGAGCAGTACTTC.

This clonotype was observed a handful of times. CDR3 sequence reads: CASSDSGYQETQYF. CDR3 in DNA: TGTGCCAGCAGCGATAGCGGGTACCAAGAGACCCAGTACTTC. The chain carries TRBV9 and TRBJ2-5, with 7 bases identical to TRBD2. The CDR3 sequence is 14 residues long. With 3 bases clipped from V and 0 bases from J, the junction kept 2 bases outside the gene matches. Germline values: CDR1 SGDLS, CDR2 YYNGEE. The full variable domain, in which reference TRBV9 and TRBJ2-5 provide the parts outside the CDR3, is DSGVTQTPKHLITATGQRVTLRCSPRSGDLSVYWYQQSLDQGLQFLIQYYNGEERAKGNILERFSAQQFPDLHSELNLSSLELGDSALYFCASSDSGYQETQYFGPGTRLLVL.

This clonotype has more than one count but fewer than ten. This chain links TRBV28 with TRBJ1-2, with D perhaps TRBD1 (5 bases). The CDR3 covers 14 residues. V gave up 5 bases and J gave up 8 bases, with 18 bases separating them. Germline V lookup: CDR1 MDHEN, CDR2 SYDVKM. The CDR3 is CASSHRDGREGYTF. The CDR3 DNA is TGTGCCAGCAGTCACCGGGACGGACGTGAAGGCTACACCTTC.

The CDR3 DNA follows: TGTGCCAGCAGAGCTCTTACGAACACCGGGGAGCTGTTTTTT. Amino acids: CASRALTNTGELFF. This chain joins TRBV6-1 and TRBJ2-2, with D unresolved. Between the trimmed V and J ends, which lost 6 bases and 0 bases, there was a span of 8 bases. Germline V gives CDR1 MNHNS, CDR2 SASEGT. The CDR3 totals 14 residues.

This clonotype showed up many times. The V call is TRBV19, the J call TRBJ1-5; 7 nucleotides line up with TRBD1. This CDR3 has 16 amino acids. Per germline, CDR1 LNHDA and CDR2 SQIVND (reference sequence). Losses at the gene ends were 5 bases for V and 1 base for J; bases not matched to a gene: 8. CDR3 nucleotides: TGTGCCAGTAGTCTAACAGGGGTGTGGAGCAATCAGCCCCAGCATTTT. Encoded protein: CASSLTGVWSNQPQHF.

This clonotype was seen at least ten times. This chain joins TRBV10-1 and TRBJ2-5, with D tentatively TRBD2 (7 bases). V gave up 3 bases and J gave up 5 bases, with 13 bases separating them. Per germline, CDR1 WNHNN and CDR2 SYGVQD (reference sequence). The CDR3 consists of 14 residues. CDR3 in amino acids: CASSEEGGPETQYF. DNA for the CDR3: TGCGCCAGCAGTGAAGAGGGGGGGCCCGAGACCCAGTACTTC.

This clonotype was observed at least ten times. This chain uses TRBV6-1 with TRBJ1-1; 10 nucleotides line up with TRBD1. V was clipped by 5 bases and J by 7 bases; unmatched bases: 1. Germline V gene data show CDR1 as MNHNS and CDR2 as SASEGT. The CDR3 sequence is 12 residues long. The CDR3 bases are TGTGCCAGCAGTAGGACAGGGGGTGAAGCTTTCTTT. This encodes CASSRTGGEAFF.

There are a few counts of this clonotype. Given a much more abundant clone one base away, this may be a read error. The chain carries TRBV15 and TRBJ1-2; perhaps TRBD1 as D (6 bases). There are 12 residues in the CDR3. V was cut by 4 bases and J by 6 bases, with 9 bases left in between. CDR1 is LNHNV and CDR2 is YYDKDF in the germline V gene (reference sequence). Written as DNA, the CDR3 is TGTGCCACCAGCATGTACAGGGATGGCTACACCTTC. It yields the protein CATSMYRDGYTF.